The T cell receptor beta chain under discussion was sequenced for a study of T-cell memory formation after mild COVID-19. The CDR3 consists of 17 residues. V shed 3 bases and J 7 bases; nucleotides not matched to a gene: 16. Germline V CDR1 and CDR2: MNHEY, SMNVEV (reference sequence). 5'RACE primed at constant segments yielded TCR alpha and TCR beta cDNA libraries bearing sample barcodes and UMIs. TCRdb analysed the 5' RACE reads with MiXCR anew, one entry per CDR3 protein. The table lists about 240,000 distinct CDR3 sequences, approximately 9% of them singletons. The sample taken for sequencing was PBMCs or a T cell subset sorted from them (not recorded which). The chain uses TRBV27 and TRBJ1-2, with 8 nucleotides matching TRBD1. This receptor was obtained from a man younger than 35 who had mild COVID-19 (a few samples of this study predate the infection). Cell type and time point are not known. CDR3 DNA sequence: TGTGCCAGCAGTTTGGTGGGACAGGAAGGTACCAGGGGTGGCTACACCTTC. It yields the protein CASSLVGQEGTRGGYTF.